This TCR beta chain emerged from a study of Graves' ophthalmopathy and Graves' hyperthyroidism. General study results and limits: Stable hyperthyroidism and ophthalmopathy were told apart by a 13-signature model, which achieved roughly 90% sensitivity and around 80% specificity.

The CDR3 extends over 17 amino acids. Other autoimmune disease, uncontrolled infection, pregnancy and lactation led to exclusion. The TCR beta CDR3 regions underwent amplification from RNA transcripts. HTBI primers served in a first-round RT-PCR, which a second-round multiplex PCR followed. TCRdb reprocessed the multiplex PCR reads with MiXCR, giving one entry per CDR3 protein. Here the sample spans roughly 420,000 distinct CDR3 sequences, under 25% being singletons. In this sample, this clonotype turned up a few times. As yet, its antigen is unknown. At one end, the junction sequence differs from germline, possibly due to a read error.

This clonotype was sampled from a woman between 18 and 29 years old with stable Graves' hyperthyroidism. The sample taken for sequencing was peripheral blood. This sequence joins TRBV12-3 or TRBV12-4 and TRBJ2-3, with D perhaps TRBD2 (6 bases). The CDR3 here is CVSSLFRDFRKTDTQYF. The CDR3, as DNA: TGTGTCAGCAGTCTTTTTCGGGACTTCAGAAAAACAGATACGCAGTATTTT.